These 26 T cell receptor beta chains came from one sample sequenced in a study of blood T cell repertoires in COVID-19. Assay used: immunoSEQ multiplex PCR; TCRdb lists only in-frame clones, some missing. The sample lists about 110,000 clones, around 80% occurring once. Sequenced input: peripheral blood. These receptor sequences come from a woman of 80 years or more with acute or convalescent COVID-19.

Concerning this clone: Other nucleotide sequences from this sample produce the same CDR3. The chain is built from TRBV7-3 and TRBJ2-7, with unresolved D. The germline V and J ends were trimmed by 3 bases and 0 bases, with 9 bases remaining between them. This CDR3 is built from 14 residues. From germline, CDR1 is SGHTA and CDR2 FQGTGA. The CDR3 protein is CASSLTPGSYEQYF. The CDR3 DNA sequence: TGTGCCAGCAGCTTGACTCCTGGCTCCTACGAGCAGTACTTC.

This clone has just a few counts. The sample has other DNA sequences that encode this CDR3 too. V and J are TRBV2 and TRBJ1-1, with 8 bases aligning to TRBD1. Trimming removed 6 bases from V and 2 bases from J; junction bases left unmatched: 2. CDR3 size: 13 residues. Germline CDR1 and CDR2: SNHLY and FYNNEI. This CDR3 reads CASRGQGNTEAFF. CDR3 DNA sequence: TGTGCCAGCAGAGGACAGGGAAACACTGAAGCTTTCTTT.

This chain links TRBV2 with TRBJ1-3; D remains unclear. The CDR3 length is 12 residues. Trimming took off 6 bases at V and 3 bases at J, with 6 bases between the two ends. Per germline, CDR1 SNHLY and CDR2 FYNNEI. CDR3 loop: CASRFSGNTIYF. The CDR3 DNA reads TGTGCCAGCAGGTTCAGTGGAAACACCATATATTTT.

The chain joins TRBV6-1 to TRBJ2-4, with D maybe TRBD1 (5 bases). This CDR3 region has 15 residues. V shed 0 bases and J shed 6 bases, with 12 bases lying between them. The V gene's germline CDR1 is MNHNS and CDR2 SASEGT. The CDR3 loop reads CASSEALGALNIQYF. The CDR3 region has the DNA TGTGCCAGCAGTGAAGCGCTTGGGGCCTTAAACATTCAGTACTTC.

This rearrangement joins TRBV11-2 to TRBJ2-1; 8 bases are a match to TRBD2. The CDR3 totals 17 residues. Germline values: CDR1 SGHAT, CDR2 FQNNGV. Trimming took 4 bases from V and 4 from J; bases not matched to a gene: 12. CDR3 sequence reads: CASSSNPLAGIYNEQFF. The CDR3 nucleotides are TGTGCCAGCAGCTCAAACCCTCTAGCGGGTATATACAATGAGCAGTTCTTC. Together with reference TRBV11-2 and TRBJ2-1, the CDR3 gives the full variable domain: EAGVAQSPRYKIIEKRQSVAFWCNPISGHATLYWYQQILGQGPKLLIQFQNNGVVDDSQLPKDRFSAERLKGVDSTLKIQPAKLEDSAVYLCASSSNPLAGIYNEQFFGPGTRLTVL.

The genes are TRBV18 and TRBJ1-2; 9 bases match TRBD1. The germline CDR1 and CDR2 sequences are KGHSH and LQKENI. The CDR3 spans 15 residues. The ends lost 0 bases at V and 4 bases at J; junction bases unmatched: 3. The CDR3 loop is CASSPPDRGGYGYTF. CDR3 nucleotide sequence: TGTGCCAGCTCACCACCGGACAGGGGAGGCTATGGCTACACCTTC.

The rearrangement joins TRBV7-3 to TRBJ1-6, with D perhaps TRBD1 (5 bases). Germline assignment: CDR1 SGHTA and CDR2 FQGTGA. The V end lost 5 bases, the J end lost 0 bases, and 8 bases lay between the germline ends. The CDR3 extends over 15 amino acids. CDR3 region: CASSEGVSYNSPLHF. In nucleotides, the CDR3 is TGTGCCAGCAGCGAAGGGGTCTCCTATAATTCACCCCTCCACTTT.

This clone was recorded many times. The chain carries TRBV18 and TRBJ2-7; TRBD2 matches 10 bases. Germline CDR1 KGHSH, CDR2 LQKENI. J gave up 3 bases and V 2 bases, and 10 bases lay outside the gene matches. The length of the CDR3 is 17 residues. CDR3 in DNA: TGTGCCAGCTCACCAAATTTACCTAGCGGGGGCGGCTACGAGCAGTACTTC. This sequence encodes CASSPNLPSGGGYEQYF.

This clone occurred a few times. V is TRBV6-1 and J is TRBJ1-5, with D possibly matching TRBD1 (6 bases). V dropped 3 bases and J dropped 4 bases, with 10 bases sitting between them. CDR3 length: 14 residues. Germline V gives CDR1 MNHNS, CDR2 SASEGT. CDR3: CASSERGYNQPQHF. In nucleotides, the CDR3 is TGTGCCAGCAGTGAGAGGGGGTATAATCAGCCCCAGCATTTT.

The rearrangement joins TRBV9 to TRBJ1-6; 9 bases agree with TRBD1. V was clipped by 3 bases and J by 5 bases; unmatched bases: 3. Per the germline V gene, CDR1 is SGDLS and CDR2 is YYNGEE. The CDR3 is 15 residues long. The chain's CDR3 is CASSAGQGNNSPLHF. In DNA, the CDR3 is TGTGCCAGCAGCGCAGGACAGGGGAATAATTCACCCCTCCACTTT. Full variable domain (rest looked up from reference TRBV9 and TRBJ1-6): DSGVTQTPKHLITATGQRVTLRCSPRSGDLSVYWYQQSLDQGLQFLIQYYNGEERAKGNILERFSAQQFPDLHSELNLSSLELGDSALYFCASSAGQGNNSPLHFGNGTRLTVT.

The genes are TRBV9 and TRBJ2-2, with D possibly TRBD2 on 6 matching bases. CDR1 SGDLS and CDR2 YYNGEE come from the germline V gene. The CDR3 totals 15 residues. Trimming removed 1 base from V and 4 bases from J, with 11 bases in between. The CDR3 DNA reads TGTGCCAGCAGCGTAATCGGGAGTGTCACCGGGGAGCTGTTTTTT. Its translation is CASSVIGSVTGELFF. The entire variable domain, with the rest obtained from reference TRBV9 and TRBJ2-2, is as follows: DSGVTQTPKHLITATGQRVTLRCSPRSGDLSVYWYQQSLDQGLQFLIQYYNGEERAKGNILERFSAQQFPDLHSELNLSSLELGDSALYFCASSVIGSVTGELFFGEGSRLTVL.

The V gene is TRBV28, the J gene TRBJ1-1; unclear D gene. This CDR3 region has 15 residues. CDR1 MDHEN and CDR2 SYDVKM come from the germline V gene. V was pared by 6 bases and J by 0 bases, with 14 bases between. The CDR3 region is CASSRQLGLNTEAFF. The CDR3 nucleotides are TGTGCCAGCAGCCGTCAGCTGGGCTTGAACACTGAAGCTTTCTTT. The full variable domain, its missing parts supplied by reference TRBV28 and TRBJ1-1, is DVKVTQSSRYLVKRTGEKVFLECVQDMDHENMFWYRQDPGLGLRLIYFSYDVKMKEKGDIPEGYSVSREKKERFSLILESASTNQTSMYLCASSRQLGLNTEAFFGQGTRLTVV.

In its sample, this clone was seen once. The J gene is TRBJ1-2, the V gene TRBV29-1, with D unclear. The germline V gene encodes CDR1 SQVTM and CDR2 ANQGSEA. The CDR3 has 15 residues. Trimming left V 5 bases short and J 1 base short, with 17 bases between. DNA for the CDR3: TGCAGCGTTTGGCAACGCGGTTCCATTAACTATGGCTACACCTTC. Protein product: CSVWQRGSINYGYTF. The variable domain in full, with the rest retrieved from reference TRBV29-1 and TRBJ1-2, is SAVISQKPSRDICQRGTSLTIQCQVDSQVTMMFWYRQQPGQSLTLIATANQGSEATYESGFVIDKFPISRPNLTFSTLTVSNMSPEDSSIYLCSVWQRGSINYGYTFGSGTRLTVV.

The chain uses TRBV30 and TRBJ1-6; D ambiguous. V was pared by 3 bases and J by 7 bases, with 13 bases between. CDR3 length: 14 residues. Germline V lookup: CDR1 GTSNPN, CDR2 SVGIG (reference sequence). Written as DNA, the CDR3 is TGTGCCTGGAGGTTTCTCGCCGCGAATTCACCCCTCCACTTT. It yields the protein CAWRFLAANSPLHF.

The chain recombines TRBV5-1 with TRBJ1-4; 8 nucleotides match TRBD1. This CDR3 region has 14 residues. Germline V lookup: CDR1 SGHRS, CDR2 YFSETQ. V was clipped by 4 bases and J by 7 bases; unmatched bases: 6. For the CDR3, the DNA is TGCGCCAGCAGCCAGGGAACAGGGGGTGAAAAACTGTTTTTT. This encodes CASSQGTGGEKLFF. Full variable domain (missing parts from reference TRBV5-1 and TRBJ1-4): KAGVTQTPRYLIKTRGQQVTLSCSPISGHRSVSWYQQTPGQGLQFLFEYFSETQRNKGNFPGRFSGRQFSNSRSEMNVSTLELGDSALYLCASSQGTGGEKLFFGSGTQLSVL.

The chain has TRBV5-5 and TRBJ1-3; TRBD1 might be the D (6 bases). The CDR3 is 16 amino acids. The V and J ends lost 5 bases and 0 bases respectively, with 15 bases between them. CDR1 and CDR2 from the germline V gene are SGHKS and YYEKEE (reference sequence). The CDR3 region is CASRQGHFLSGNTIYF. The CDR3 nucleotides read TGTGCCAGCAGACAGGGACACTTTCTCTCTGGAAACACCATATATTTT.

This chain uses TRBV2 with TRBJ2-2, with 14 bases lining up with TRBD2. CDR3 length equals 18 residues. Germline-derived CDR1 and CDR2 are SNHLY and FYNNEI. J was trimmed by 6 bases and V by 5 bases; bases with no gene match: 11. The CDR3 loop is CASSHKGLAGVFPGELFF. The CDR3 DNA reads TGTGCCAGCAGTCATAAGGGACTAGCGGGAGTCTTTCCCGGGGAGCTGTTTTTT.

This chain uses TRBV18 with TRBJ1-3; the match to TRBD1 covers 8 bases. CDR1 KGHSH and CDR2 LQKENI come from the germline V gene. V lost 3 bases and J lost 4; bases outside the gene matches: 17. This CDR3 comprises 19 residues. The CDR3 loop reads CASSPTPNRGSDTGNTIYF. The CDR3 bases are TGTGCCAGCTCACCCACCCCTAACAGGGGGTCGGATACGGGAAACACCATATATTTT.

The chain couples TRBV7-2 to TRBJ2-7, with 9 positions matching TRBD2. The CDR3 has 16 residues. V gave up 1 base and J gave up 4 bases; unmatched junction bases: 8. Per the germline V gene, CDR1 is SGHTA and CDR2 is FQGNSA. The chain's CDR3 is CASSLVGGRAPYEQYF. The CDR3 DNA reads TGTGCCAGCAGCTTAGTTGGCGGGAGGGCCCCTTACGAGCAGTACTTC.

The V call is TRBV5-8, the J call TRBJ2-3; perhaps TRBD1 as D (6 bases). In germline, CDR1 is SGHTS, CDR2 YDEGEE. V dropped 4 bases and J dropped 3 bases, with 9 bases sitting between them. The CDR3 runs to 13 residues. CDR3 nucleotide sequence: TGTGCCAGCAGCCTCGGACAGACAGATACGCAGTATTTT. Translation: CASSLGQTDTQYF.

The J gene is TRBJ2-7, the V gene TRBV7-9; a weak D match, TRBD1 (6 bases). The CDR3 has 16 residues. V dropped 2 bases and J dropped 0 bases, with 14 bases sitting between them. Germline CDR1 is SEHNR and CDR2 is FQNEAQ (reference sequence). The CDR3 sequence is CASSLRAEQGSYEQYF. The CDR3 nucleotides read TGTGCCAGCAGCTTAAGGGCGGAACAGGGCTCCTACGAGCAGTACTTC.

The gene calls are TRBV28 and TRBJ2-3; 8 positions agree with TRBD1. In germline, CDR1 is MDHEN, CDR2 SYDVKM. The CDR3 length is 15 residues. Trimming took 0 bases from V and 5 from J; bases not matched to a gene: 4. The CDR3 here is CASSLWDRAEDTQYF. In DNA, the CDR3 is TGTGCCAGCAGTTTATGGGACAGGGCGGAAGATACGCAGTATTTT.

The chain employs TRBV5-5 and TRBJ2-3; perhaps TRBD2 as D (6 bases). Trimming took off 4 bases at V and 0 bases at J, with 12 bases between the two ends. The germline gives CDR1 SGHKS, CDR2 YYEKEE (reference sequence). This CDR3 is 15 amino acids long. The CDR3 sequence: CASSAGLDSTDTQYF. The CDR3 bases are TGTGCCAGCAGCGCGGGATTAGATAGCACAGATACGCAGTATTTT.

Here the CDR3 reads CASSLRGGNEQFF. The CDR3 nucleotides are TGTGCCAGCAGTTTACGGGGGGGCAATGAGCAGTTCTTC. The genes are TRBV12-3 or TRBV12-4 and TRBJ2-1; 8 bases line up with TRBD2. V shed 2 bases and J 6 bases; nucleotides not matched to a gene: 0. The length of the CDR3 is 13 residues.

V gene TRBV5-1 combines with J gene TRBJ2-6; TRBD2 might be the D (6 bases). This CDR3 comprises 16 residues. Per the germline V gene, CDR1 is SGHRS and CDR2 is YFSETQ. V was cut by 1 base and J by 4 bases, with 12 bases left in between. CDR3 sequence: CASSLTAGSGANVLTF. CDR3 sequence (DNA): TGCGCCAGCAGCTTGACCGCCGGGAGCGGGGCCAACGTCCTGACTTTC.

The CDR3 nucleotides read TGTGCCAGCAGTTCGGTTTTACTAGCGGGAAGAGAGACCCAGTACTTC. Amino acid sequence: CASSSVLLAGRETQYF. The chain uses TRBV6-2 or TRBV6-3 and TRBJ2-5, with TRBD2 identical over 10 bases. The V gene's germline CDR1 is MNHEY and CDR2 SVGEGT. The CDR3 has 16 amino acids. The trim removed 4 bases at V and 4 bases at J, leaving 9 bases unmatched.